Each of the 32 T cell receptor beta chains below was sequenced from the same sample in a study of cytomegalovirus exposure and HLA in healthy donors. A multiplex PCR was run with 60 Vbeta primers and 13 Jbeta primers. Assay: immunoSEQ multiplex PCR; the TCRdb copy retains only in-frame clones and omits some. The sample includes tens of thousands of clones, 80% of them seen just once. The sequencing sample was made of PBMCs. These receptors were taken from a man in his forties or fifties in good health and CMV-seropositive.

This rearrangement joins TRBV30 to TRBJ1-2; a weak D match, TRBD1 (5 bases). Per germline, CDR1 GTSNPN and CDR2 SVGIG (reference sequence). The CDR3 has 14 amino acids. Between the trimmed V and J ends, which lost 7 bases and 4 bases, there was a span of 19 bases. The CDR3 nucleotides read TGTGCCTCAACACTCGCGGGACCTACCTATGGCTACACCTTC. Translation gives CASTLAGPTYGYTF.

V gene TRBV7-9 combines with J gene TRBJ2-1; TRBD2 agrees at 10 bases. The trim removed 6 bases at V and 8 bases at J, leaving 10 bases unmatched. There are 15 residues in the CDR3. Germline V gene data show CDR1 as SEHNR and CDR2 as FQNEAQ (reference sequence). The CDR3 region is CASRWTSGPLDEQFF. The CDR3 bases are TGTGCCAGCAGATGGACTAGCGGCCCGCTAGATGAGCAGTTCTTC.

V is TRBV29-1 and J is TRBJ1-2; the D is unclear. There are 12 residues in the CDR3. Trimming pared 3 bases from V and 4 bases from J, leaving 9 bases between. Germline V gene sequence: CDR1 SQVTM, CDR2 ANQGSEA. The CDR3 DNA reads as TGCAGCGTTGACGAGGGTCTCTATGGCTACACCTTC. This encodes CSVDEGLYGYTF.

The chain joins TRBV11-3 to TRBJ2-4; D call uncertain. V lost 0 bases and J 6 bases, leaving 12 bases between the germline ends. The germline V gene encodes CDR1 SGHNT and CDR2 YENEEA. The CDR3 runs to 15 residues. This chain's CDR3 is CASSLDDIFSNIQYF. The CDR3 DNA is TGTGCCAGCAGCTTAGATGACATATTCTCAAACATTCAGTACTTC.

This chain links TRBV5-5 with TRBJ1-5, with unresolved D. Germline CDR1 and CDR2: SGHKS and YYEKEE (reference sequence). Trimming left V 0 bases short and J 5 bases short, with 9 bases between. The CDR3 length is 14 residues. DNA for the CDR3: TGTGCCAGCAGCTTGGGGGCAGTCGATCAGCCCCAGCATTTT. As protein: CASSLGAVDQPQHF.

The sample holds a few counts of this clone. The CDR3 nucleotides are TGTGCCAGCAGCGTAGGGTCCAGCGGCCCCTACAATGAGCAGTTCTTC. It yields the protein CASSVGSSGPYNEQFF. The chain carries TRBV9 and TRBJ2-1; possibly TRBD2 for D (5 bases). The CDR3 length is 16 residues. V dropped 0 bases and J dropped 2 bases, with 12 bases sitting between them. CDR1 and CDR2 (germline): SGDLS, YYNGEE.

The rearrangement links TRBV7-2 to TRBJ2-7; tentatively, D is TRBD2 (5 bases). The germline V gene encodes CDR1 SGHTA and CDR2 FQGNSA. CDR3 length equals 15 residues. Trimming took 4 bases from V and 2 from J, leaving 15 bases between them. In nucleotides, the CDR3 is TGTGCCAGCAGCTCTCAGAGCGGAGAGGCCTACGAGCAGTACTTC. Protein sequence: CASSSQSGEAYEQYF.

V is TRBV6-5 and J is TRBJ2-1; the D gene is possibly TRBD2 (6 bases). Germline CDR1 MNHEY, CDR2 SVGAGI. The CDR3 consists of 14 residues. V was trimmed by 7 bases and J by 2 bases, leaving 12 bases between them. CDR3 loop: CASTRDLAYNEQFF. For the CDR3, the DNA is TGTGCCAGCACCCGGGACTTGGCCTACAATGAGCAGTTCTTC.

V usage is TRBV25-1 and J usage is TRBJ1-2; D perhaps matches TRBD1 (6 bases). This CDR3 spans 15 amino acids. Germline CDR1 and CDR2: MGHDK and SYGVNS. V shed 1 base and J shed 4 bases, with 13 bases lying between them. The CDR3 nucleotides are TGTGCCAGCAGTGAATCTAGGGGGGGGGTCTATGGCTACACCTTC. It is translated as CASSESRGGVYGYTF.

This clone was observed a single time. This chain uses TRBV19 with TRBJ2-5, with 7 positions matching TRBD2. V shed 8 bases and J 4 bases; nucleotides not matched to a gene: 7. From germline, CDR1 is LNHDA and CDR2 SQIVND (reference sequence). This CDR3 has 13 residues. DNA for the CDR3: TGTGCCAGTCTCTCAAGGGAGGGAGAGACCCAGTACTTC. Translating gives CASLSREGETQYF.

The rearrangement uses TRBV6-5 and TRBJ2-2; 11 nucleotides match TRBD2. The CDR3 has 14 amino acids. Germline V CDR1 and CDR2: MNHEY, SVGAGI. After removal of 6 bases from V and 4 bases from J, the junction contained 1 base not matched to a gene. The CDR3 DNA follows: TGTGCCAGCAGGACTAGCGGGGTCACCGGGGAGCTGTTTTTT. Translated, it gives CASRTSGVTGELFF.

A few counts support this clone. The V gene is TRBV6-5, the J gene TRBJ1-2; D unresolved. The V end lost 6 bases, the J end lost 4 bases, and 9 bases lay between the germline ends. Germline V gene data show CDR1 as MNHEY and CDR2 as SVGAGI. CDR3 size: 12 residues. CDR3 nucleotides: TGTGCCAGCAGACAGAACCTCTATGGCTACACCTTC. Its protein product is CASRQNLYGYTF.

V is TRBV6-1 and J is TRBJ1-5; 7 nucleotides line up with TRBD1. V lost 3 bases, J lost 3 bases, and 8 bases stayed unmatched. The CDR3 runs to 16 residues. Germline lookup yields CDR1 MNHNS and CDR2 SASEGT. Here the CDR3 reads CASSEQGRGTNQPQHF. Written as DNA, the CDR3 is TGTGCCAGCAGTGAGCAGGGCAGGGGGACCAATCAGCCCCAGCATTTT.

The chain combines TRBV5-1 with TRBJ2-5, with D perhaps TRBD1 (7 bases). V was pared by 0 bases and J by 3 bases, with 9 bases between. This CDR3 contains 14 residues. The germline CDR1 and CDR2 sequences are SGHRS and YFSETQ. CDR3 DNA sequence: TGCGCCAGCAGCTTGGGCGGGACAGAAGAGACCCAGTACTTC. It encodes CASSLGGTEETQYF.

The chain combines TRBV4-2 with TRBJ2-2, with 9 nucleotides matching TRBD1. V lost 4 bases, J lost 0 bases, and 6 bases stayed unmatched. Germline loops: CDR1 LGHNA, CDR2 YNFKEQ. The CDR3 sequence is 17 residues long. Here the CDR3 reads CASSRPTGGTNTGELFF. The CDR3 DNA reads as TGTGCCAGCAGCCGCCCAACAGGGGGCACGAACACCGGGGAGCTGTTTTTT.

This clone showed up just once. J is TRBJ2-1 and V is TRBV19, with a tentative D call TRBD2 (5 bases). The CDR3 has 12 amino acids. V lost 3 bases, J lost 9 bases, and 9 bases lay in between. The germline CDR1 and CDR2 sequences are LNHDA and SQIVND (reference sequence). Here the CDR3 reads CASSISRGEQFF. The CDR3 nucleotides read TGTGCCAGTAGTATCAGCCGGGGTGAGCAGTTCTTC.

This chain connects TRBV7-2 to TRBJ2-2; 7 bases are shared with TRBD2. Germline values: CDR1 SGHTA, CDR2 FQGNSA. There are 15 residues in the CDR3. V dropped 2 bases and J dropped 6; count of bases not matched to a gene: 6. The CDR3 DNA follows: TGTGCCAGCAGCTTACTAGCGGTCGTGGCCGGGGAGCTGTTTTTT. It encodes CASSLLAVVAGELFF.

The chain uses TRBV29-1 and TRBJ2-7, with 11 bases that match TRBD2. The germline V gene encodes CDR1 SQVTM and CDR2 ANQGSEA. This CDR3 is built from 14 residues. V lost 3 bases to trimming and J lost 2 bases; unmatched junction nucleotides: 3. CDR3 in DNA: TGCAGCGTTGACCTAGCGGGAGGACCCTACGAGCAGTACTTC. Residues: CSVDLAGGPYEQYF.

The CDR3 spells CASSATSGVGDTQYF. CDR3 coding DNA: TGTGCCAGCAGCGCTACCTCCGGGGTCGGAGATACGCAGTATTTT. The V call is TRBV9, the J call TRBJ2-3; a weak D match, TRBD2 (5 bases). CDR1 is SGDLS, CDR2 YYNGEE, per germline. This CDR3 has 15 amino acids. With 3 bases removed from V and 5 bases from J, the gap between germline ends came to 16 bases.

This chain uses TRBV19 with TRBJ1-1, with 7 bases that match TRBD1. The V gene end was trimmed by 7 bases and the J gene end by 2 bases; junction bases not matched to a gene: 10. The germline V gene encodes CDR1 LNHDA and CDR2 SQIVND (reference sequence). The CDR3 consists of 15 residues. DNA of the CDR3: TGTGCCAGTATCCCAGGGGGAGCGTCAAACACTGAAGCTTTCTTT. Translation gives CASIPGGASNTEAFF.

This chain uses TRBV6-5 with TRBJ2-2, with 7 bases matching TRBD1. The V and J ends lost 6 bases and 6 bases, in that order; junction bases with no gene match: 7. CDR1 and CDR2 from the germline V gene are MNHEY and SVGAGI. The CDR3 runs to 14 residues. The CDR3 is CASSRDRLAGELFF. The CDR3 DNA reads TGTGCCAGCAGCCGGGACAGATTAGCCGGGGAGCTGTTTTTT.

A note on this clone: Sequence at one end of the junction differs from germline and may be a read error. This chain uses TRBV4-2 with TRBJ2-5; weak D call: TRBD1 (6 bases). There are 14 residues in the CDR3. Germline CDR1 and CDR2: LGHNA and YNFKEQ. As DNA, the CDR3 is TGTGCCAGCAGAGGGGTGGTAGGGGGAGAGGCCCAGTACTTC. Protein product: CASRGVVGGEAQYF.

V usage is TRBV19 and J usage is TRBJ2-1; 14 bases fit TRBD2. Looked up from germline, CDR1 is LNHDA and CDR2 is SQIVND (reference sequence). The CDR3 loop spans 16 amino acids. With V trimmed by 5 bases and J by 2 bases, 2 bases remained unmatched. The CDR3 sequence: CASSEGLAGAYNEQFF. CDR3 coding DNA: TGTGCCAGTAGTGAGGGACTAGCGGGAGCCTACAATGAGCAGTTCTTC.

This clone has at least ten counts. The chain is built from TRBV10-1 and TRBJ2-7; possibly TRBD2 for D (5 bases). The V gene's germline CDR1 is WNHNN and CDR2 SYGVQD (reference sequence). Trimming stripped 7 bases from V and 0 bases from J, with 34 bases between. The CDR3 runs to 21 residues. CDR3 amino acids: CASKICQRLPREYIGSYEQYF. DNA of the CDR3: TGCGCCAGCAAAATCTGTCAGAGACTACCTCGGGAATATATAGGCTCCTACGAGCAGTACTTC.

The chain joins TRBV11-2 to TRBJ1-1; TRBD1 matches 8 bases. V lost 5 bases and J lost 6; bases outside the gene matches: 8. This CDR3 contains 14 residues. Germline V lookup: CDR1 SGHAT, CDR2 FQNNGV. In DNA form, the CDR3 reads TGTGCCAGCAGCCAAGGGACAGGCCTGTCTGAAGCTTTCTTT. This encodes CASSQGTGLSEAFF.

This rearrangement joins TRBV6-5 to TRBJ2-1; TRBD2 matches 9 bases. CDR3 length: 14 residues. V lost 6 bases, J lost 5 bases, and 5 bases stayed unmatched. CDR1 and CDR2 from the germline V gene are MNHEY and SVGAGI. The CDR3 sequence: CASRPSGEHNEQFF. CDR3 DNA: TGTGCCAGCAGACCTAGCGGGGAACACAATGAGCAGTTCTTC.

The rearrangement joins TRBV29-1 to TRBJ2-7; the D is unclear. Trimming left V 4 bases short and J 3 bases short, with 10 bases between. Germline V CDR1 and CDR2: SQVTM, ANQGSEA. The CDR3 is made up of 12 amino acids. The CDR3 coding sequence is TGCAGCGTTGGAGGTCCCAGCTACGAGCAGTACTTC. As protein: CSVGGPSYEQYF.

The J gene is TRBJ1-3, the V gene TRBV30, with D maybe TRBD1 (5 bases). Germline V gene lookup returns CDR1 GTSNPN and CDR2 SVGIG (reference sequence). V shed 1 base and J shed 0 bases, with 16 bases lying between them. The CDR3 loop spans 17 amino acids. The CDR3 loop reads CAWSDRRGPRSGNTIYF. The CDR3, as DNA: TGTGCCTGGAGTGACCGGCGGGGACCTCGCTCTGGAAACACCATATATTTT.

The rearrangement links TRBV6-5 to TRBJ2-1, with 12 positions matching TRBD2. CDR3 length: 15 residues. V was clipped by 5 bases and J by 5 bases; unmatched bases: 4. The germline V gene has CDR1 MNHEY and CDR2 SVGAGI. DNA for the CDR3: TGTGCCAGCAGTCTAGCGGGAGGGCCCAACAATGAGCAGTTCTTC. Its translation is CASSLAGGPNNEQFF.

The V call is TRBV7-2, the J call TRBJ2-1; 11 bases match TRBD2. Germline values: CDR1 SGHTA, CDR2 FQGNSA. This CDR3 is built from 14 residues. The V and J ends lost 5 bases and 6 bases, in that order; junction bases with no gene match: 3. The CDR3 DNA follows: TGTGCCAGCAGCCCTAGCGGGAGGCCCAATGAGCAGTTCTTC. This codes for CASSPSGRPNEQFF.

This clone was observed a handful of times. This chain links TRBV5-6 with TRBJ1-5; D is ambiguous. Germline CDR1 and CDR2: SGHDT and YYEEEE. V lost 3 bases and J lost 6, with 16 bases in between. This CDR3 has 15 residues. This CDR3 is CASSSRFREAQPQHF. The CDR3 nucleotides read TGTGCCAGCAGCTCCCGATTTAGGGAGGCTCAGCCCCAGCATTTT.

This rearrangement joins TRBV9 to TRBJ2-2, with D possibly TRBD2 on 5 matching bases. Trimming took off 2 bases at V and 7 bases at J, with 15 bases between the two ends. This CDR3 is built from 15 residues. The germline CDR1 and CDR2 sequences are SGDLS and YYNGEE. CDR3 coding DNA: TGTGCCAGCAGCGTTCTAAGTGGGAGAGGCGGGGAGCTGTTTTTT. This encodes CASSVLSGRGGELFF.